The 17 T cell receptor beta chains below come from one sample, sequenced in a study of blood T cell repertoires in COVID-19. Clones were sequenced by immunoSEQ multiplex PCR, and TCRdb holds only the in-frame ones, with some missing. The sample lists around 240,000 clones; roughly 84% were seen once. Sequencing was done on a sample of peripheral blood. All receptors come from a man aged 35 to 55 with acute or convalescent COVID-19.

The CDR3 here is CASSSNPGQGHEKLFF. CDR3 nucleotides: TGTGCCAGCAGTTCAAATCCGGGACAGGGACATGAAAAACTGTTTTTT. This chain links TRBV6-5 with TRBJ1-4; 9 bases fit TRBD1. V was pared by 4 bases and J by 6 bases, with 9 bases of the junction left unmatched. Germline CDR1 and CDR2: MNHEY and SVGAGI. The CDR3 consists of 16 residues.

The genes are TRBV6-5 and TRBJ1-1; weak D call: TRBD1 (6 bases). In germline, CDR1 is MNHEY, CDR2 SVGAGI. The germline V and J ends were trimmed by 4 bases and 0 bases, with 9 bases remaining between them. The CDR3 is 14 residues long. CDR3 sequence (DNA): TGTGCCAGCAGTTTACAGGGAGTGAACACTGAAGCTTTCTTT. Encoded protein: CASSLQGVNTEAFF.

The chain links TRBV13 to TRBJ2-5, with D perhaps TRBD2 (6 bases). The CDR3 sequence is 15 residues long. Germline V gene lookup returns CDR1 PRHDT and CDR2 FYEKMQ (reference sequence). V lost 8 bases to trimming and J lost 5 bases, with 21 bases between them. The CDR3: CASRIGAVRGETQYF. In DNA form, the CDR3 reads TGTGCCAGCCGAATAGGGGCTGTTCGGGGGGAGACCCAGTACTTC. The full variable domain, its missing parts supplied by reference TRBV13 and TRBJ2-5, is AAGVIQSPRHLIKEKRETATLKCYPIPRHDTVYWYQQGPGQDPQFLISFYEKMQSDKGSIPDRFSAQQFSDYHSELNMSSLELGDSALYFCASRIGAVRGETQYFGPGTRLLVL.

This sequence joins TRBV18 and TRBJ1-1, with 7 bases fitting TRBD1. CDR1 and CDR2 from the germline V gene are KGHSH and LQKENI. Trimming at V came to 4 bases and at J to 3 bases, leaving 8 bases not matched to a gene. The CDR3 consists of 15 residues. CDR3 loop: CASSRSGQLDTEAFF. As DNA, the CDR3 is TGTGCCAGCTCACGCTCGGGACAGTTGGACACTGAAGCTTTCTTT.

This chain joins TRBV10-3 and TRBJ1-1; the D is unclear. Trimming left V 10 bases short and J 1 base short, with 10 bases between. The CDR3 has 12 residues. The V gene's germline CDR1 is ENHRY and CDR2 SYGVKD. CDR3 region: CATASGNTEAFF. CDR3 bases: TGTGCCACAGCCTCAGGGAACACTGAAGCTTTCTTT.

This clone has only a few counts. The CDR3 sequence: CAISQGYATEAFF. CDR3 DNA: TGTGCCATCTCTCAGGGCTATGCCACTGAAGCTTTCTTT. The chain couples TRBV10-3 to TRBJ1-1; D might be TRBD1 (5 bases). V was cut by 8 bases and J by 4 bases, with 14 bases left in between. The CDR3 consists of 13 residues. Germline V lookup: CDR1 ENHRY, CDR2 SYGVKD.

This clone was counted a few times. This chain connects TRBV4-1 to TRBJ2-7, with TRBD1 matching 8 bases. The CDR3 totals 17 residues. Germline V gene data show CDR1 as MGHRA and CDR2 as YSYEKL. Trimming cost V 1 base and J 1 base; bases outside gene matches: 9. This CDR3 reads CASSQVDSRGRSYEQYF. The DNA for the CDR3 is TGCGCCAGCAGCCAAGTCGACTCCAGGGGGCGATCCTACGAGCAGTACTTC.

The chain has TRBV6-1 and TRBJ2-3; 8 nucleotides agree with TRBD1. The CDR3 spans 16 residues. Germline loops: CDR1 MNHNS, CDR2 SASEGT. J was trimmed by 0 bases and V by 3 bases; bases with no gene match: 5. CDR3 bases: TGTGCCAGCAGTGATCGGGCAGGGGGCAGCACAGATACGCAGTATTTT. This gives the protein CASSDRAGGSTDTQYF.

The CDR3 nucleotides read TGTGCCAGCAGCGTAGTCGCATGGAGGCATGGCTACACCTTC. Its translation is CASSVVAWRHGYTF. This chain uses TRBV9 with TRBJ1-2; D unresolved. CDR1 is SGDLS and CDR2 is YYNGEE in the germline V gene. Trimming shortened V by 0 bases and J by 6 bases, and 12 bases separated the two germline ends. This CDR3 has 14 residues.

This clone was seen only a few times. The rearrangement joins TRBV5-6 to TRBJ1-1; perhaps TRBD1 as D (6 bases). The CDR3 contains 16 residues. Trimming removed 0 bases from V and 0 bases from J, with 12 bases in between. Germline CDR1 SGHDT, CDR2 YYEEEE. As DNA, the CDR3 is TGTGCCAGCAGCTTGGCCGCGAGGGGGATGAACACTGAAGCTTTCTTT. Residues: CASSLAARGMNTEAFF. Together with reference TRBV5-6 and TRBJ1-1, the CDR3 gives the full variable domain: DAGVTQSPTHLIKTRGQQVTLRCSPKSGHDTVSWYQQALGQGPQFIFQYYEEEERQRGNFPDRFSGHQFPNYSSELNVNALLLGDSALYLCASSLAARGMNTEAFFGQGTRLTVV.

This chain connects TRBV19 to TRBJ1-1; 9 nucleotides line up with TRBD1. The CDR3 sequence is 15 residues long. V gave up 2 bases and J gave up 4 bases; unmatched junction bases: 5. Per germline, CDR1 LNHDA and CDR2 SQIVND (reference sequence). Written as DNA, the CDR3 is TGTGCCAGTAGTATAACAGGGGGCTGGGTCACTGAAGCTTTCTTT. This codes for CASSITGGWVTEAFF.

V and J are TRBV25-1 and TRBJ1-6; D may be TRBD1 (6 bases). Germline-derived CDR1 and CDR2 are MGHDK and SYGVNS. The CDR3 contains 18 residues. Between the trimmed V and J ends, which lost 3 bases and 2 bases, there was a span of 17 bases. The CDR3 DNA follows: TGTGCCAGCAGTGACACCCGCCCCCGGGACACCTATAATTCACCCCTCCACTTT. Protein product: CASSDTRPRDTYNSPLHF.

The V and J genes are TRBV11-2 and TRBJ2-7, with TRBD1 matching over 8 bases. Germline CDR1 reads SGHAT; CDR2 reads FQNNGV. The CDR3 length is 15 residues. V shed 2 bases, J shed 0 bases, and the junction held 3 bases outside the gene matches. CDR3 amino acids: CASSLFGTGSYEQYF. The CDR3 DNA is TGTGCCAGCAGCTTATTTGGGACAGGCTCCTACGAGCAGTACTTC. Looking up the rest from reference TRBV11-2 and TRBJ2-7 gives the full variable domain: EAGVAQSPRYKIIEKRQSVAFWCNPISGHATLYWYQQILGQGPKLLIQFQNNGVVDDSQLPKDRFSAERLKGVDSTLKIQPAKLEDSAVYLCASSLFGTGSYEQYFGPGTRLTVT.

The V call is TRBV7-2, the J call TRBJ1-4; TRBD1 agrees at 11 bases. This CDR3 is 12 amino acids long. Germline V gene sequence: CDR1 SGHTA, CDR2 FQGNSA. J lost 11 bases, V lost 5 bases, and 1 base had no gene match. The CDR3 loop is CASSRDRGKLFF. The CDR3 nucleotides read TGTGCCAGCAGCCGGGACAGGGGGAAACTGTTTTTT. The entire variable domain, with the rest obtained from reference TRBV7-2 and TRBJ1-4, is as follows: GAGVSQSPSNKVTEKGKDVELRCDPISGHTALYWYRQSLGQGLEFLIYFQGNSAPDKSGLPSDRFSAERTGGSVSTLTIQRTQQEDSAVYLCASSRDRGKLFFGSGTQLSVL.

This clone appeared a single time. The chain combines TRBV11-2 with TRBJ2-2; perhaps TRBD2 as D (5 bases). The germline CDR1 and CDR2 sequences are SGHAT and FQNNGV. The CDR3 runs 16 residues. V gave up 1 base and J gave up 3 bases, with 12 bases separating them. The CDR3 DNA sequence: TGTGCCAGCAGCTTAGGCCCAGGACTGTACACCGGGGAGCTGTTTTTT. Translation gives CASSLGPGLYTGELFF.

CDR3 in DNA: TGTGCCAGCAGTTACTCGGCAACAACAGGGGATGGTGGCTACACCTTC. Encoded protein: CASSYSATTGDGGYTF. The chain carries TRBV6-6 and TRBJ1-2, with 7 bases that match TRBD1. The CDR3 length is 16 residues. Germline V gene sequence: CDR1 MNHNY, CDR2 SVGAGI (reference sequence). Trimming took 0 bases from V and 7 from J; bases not matched to a gene: 11.

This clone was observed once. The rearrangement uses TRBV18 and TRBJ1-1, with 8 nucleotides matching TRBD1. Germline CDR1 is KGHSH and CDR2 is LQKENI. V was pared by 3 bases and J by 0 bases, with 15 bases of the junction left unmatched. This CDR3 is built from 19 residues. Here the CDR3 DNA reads TGTGCCAGCTCACCCCAAGGACAGGGATTATCGGGCATGAACACTGAAGCTTTCTTT. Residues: CASSPQGQGLSGMNTEAFF.